The 4 T cell receptor beta chains given below trace back to one sample, sequenced in a study of T cells in women clearing cervical HPV infection. This table comes from immunoSEQ multiplex PCR, and its TCRdb copy is limited to in-frame clones, with some not included. The sample holds approximately 23,000 clones. The sequenced sample consisted of blood buffy coat. Receptors were obtained from a woman aged 18-70 years with a cervical HPV16 infection that either progressed to CIN3+ or cleared (not recorded which).

Remarks on this clone: The read comes to an end 3 residues before the CDR3 does, leaving the germline J gene to fill in the end. J is TRBJ2-5 and V is TRBV20-1; D not certain. Germline CDR1 DFQATT, CDR2 SNEGSKA (reference sequence). The CDR3 has 15 amino acids. V was shortened by 6 bases and J by 2 bases, with 19 bases between the two germline ends. Here the CDR3 reads CSAPPYRVGQETQYF. The DNA read from the CDR3 is TGCAGTGCCCCTCCCTACCGGGTTGGTCAAGAGACC.

About this clone itself: The CDR3 end is not reached by the read, which stops 3 residues before it; the germline J gene fills it in. The chain couples TRBV2 to TRBJ2-2; D is perhaps TRBD1 (6 bases). V gave up 8 bases and J gave up 0 bases, with 7 bases separating them. The CDR3 totals 13 residues. CDR1 and CDR2 (germline): SNHLY, FYNNEI. The chain's CDR3 is CASGGANTGELFF. The DNA read from the CDR3 is TGTGCCAGCGGGGGCGCGAACACCGGGGAG.

Partial CDR3 DNA: TGTGCCAGTAGTCGTCGGGCAACTAATGAAAAA. Translating it yields CASSRRATNEK. From start to end, the CDR3 is CASSRRATNEKLFF. The chain has TRBV19 and TRBJ1-4, with D uncertain. The read gets to within 3 residues of the CDR3 end, and the germline J gene fills in the rest. The CDR3 is 14 residues long. Trimming cost V 5 bases and J 0 bases, with 7 bases left between them. Germline V lookup: CDR1 LNHDA, CDR2 SQIVND (reference sequence).

With regard to this clone: The read is 3 residues too short to cover the CDR3 end, so that end is filled in from the germline J gene. This chain connects TRBV7-8 to TRBJ2-2; the D is unclear. CDR3 length: 14 amino acids. Trimming shortened V by 3 bases and J by 3 bases, and 8 bases separated the two germline ends. The germline V gene has CDR1 SGHVS and CDR2 FQNEAQ. CDR3 amino acids: CASSFKRHTGELFF. CDR3 DNA, as far as it was read: TGTGCCAGCAGCTTTAAGCGTCACACCGGGGAG.